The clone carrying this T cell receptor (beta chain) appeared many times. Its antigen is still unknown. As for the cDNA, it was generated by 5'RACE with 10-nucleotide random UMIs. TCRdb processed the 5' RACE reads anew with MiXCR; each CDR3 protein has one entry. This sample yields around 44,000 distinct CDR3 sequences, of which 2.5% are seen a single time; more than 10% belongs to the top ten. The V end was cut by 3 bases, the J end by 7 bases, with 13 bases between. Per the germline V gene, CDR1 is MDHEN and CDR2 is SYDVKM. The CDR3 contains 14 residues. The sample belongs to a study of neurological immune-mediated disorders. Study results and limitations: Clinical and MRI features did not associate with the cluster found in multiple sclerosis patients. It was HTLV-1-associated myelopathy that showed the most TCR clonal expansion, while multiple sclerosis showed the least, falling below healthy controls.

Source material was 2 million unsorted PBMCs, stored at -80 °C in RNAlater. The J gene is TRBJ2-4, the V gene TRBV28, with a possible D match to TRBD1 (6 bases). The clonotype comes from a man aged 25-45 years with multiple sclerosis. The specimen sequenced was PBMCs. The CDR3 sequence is CASSFRGRGNIQYF. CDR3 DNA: TGTGCCAGCAGTTTTAGGGGCAGGGGCAACATTCAGTACTTC.